This T cell receptor beta chain derives from a study of Ad26.COV2.S vaccination and SARS-CoV-2 variants. Study at large: Intramuscular Ad26.COV2.S doses were given once or twice, 56 days apart.

Treatment here: roughly 19 received Ad26.COV2.S at low or high dose, single or two shots; 5 received placebo; per-sample allocation not given. Repertoires come from day 63 after the first vaccine or placebo injection. Notes on the study in general: CD8+ and CD4+ T cells specific for spike reportedly responded with substantial breadth after vaccination.

This clone was counted once. As yet, its antigen is unknown. Trimming removed 3 bases at V and 0 bases at J, with 21 bases between. CDR3 length: 19 residues. The germline CDR1 and CDR2 sequences are MNHEY and SMNVEV (reference sequence). Assay: immunoSEQ multiplex PCR; the TCRdb copy retains only in-frame clones and omits some. The repertoire consists of about 680,000 clones, with around 90% occurring once and the leading ten covering nearly 1.5%. The source was peripheral blood, collected in a trial of Ad26.COV2.S vaccine versus placebo. The TCR originated in a person between 18 and 65 years old who received the Ad26.COV2.S COVID-19 vaccine or a placebo. This rearrangement joins TRBV27 to TRBJ1-5; no clear D gene. As DNA, the CDR3 is TGTGCCAGCAGTTTCCCCATCGTCAGGAGCACTTATAGCAATCAGCCCCAGCATTTT. Translation: CASSFPIVRSTYSNQPQHF.